The entry below gives a single T cell receptor beta chain sequence along with its context. The data were obtained in a study of blood T cell repertoires in COVID-19. Study summary: Nucleic acid was either cDNA or gDNA, and it came from T cells, B-cell-depleted T cells, or PBMCs.

Cohorts were determined from participant-reported clinical history. CDR3 length equals 18 residues. Germline V gene data show CDR1 as MNHEY and CDR2 as SMNVEV (reference sequence). Trimming shortened V by 6 bases and J by 2 bases, and 23 bases separated the two germline ends. TCRdb keeps only in-frame clones here, not all; method: immunoSEQ multiplex PCR. The sample includes 65,000 or so clones, around two thirds seen only once; the top ten take approximately 50%. This chain links TRBV27 with TRBJ1-5; tentative D call: TRBD1 (5 bases). The sequencing sample was made of PBMCs or T cells enriched from blood (not recorded which). This clonotype originated in a woman aged 60-75 years who had been exposed to COVID-19. CDR3 region: CASSDSRVSIIGNQPQHF. For the CDR3, the DNA is TGTGCCAGCAGCGACAGTAGGGTATCCATAATTGGCAATCAGCCCCAGCATTTT.